A selection of T cell receptor beta chains follows, all from one sample in a study of blood T cell repertoires in COVID-19. Only in-frame clones appear in the TCRdb table, and some are missing; sequencing was by immunoSEQ multiplex PCR. The sample lists about 270,000 clones, 81% occurring once. Sample: peripheral blood. Receptor source: a woman aged 55-69 years with active or convalescent COVID-19. Each CDR3 is given with its conserved first and last residue. A D gene is named only where the DNA matches it firmly. A row's size may be missing; if present it is once, few, many or a size class.

abundance: -
len: 16
v_gene: TRBV19
j_gene: TRBJ2-7
d_gene: TRBD1
CDR3nt: TGTGCCAGTAGTGTCGGCCACGGACAGGGGTACAACGAGCAGTACTTC
CDR3aa: CASSVGHGQGYNEQYF

abundance: -
len: 13
v_gene: TRBV27
j_gene: TRBJ1-2
d_gene: TRBD1
CDR3nt: TGTGCCAGCAGCCTGACAGGGGACTATGGCTACACCTTC
CDR3aa: CASSLTGDYGYTF

abundance: once
len: 15
v_gene: TRBV5-6
j_gene: TRBJ1-1
d_gene: -
CDR3nt: TGTGCCAGCAGCTTAACGACTTACATGAACACTGAAGCTTTCTTT
CDR3aa: CASSLTTYMNTEAFF

abundance: -
len: 15
v_gene: TRBV19
j_gene: TRBJ1-2
d_gene: -
CDR3nt: TGTGCCACCACAGCCTCAGGAGGGAACTTCTATGGCTACACCTTC
CDR3aa: CATTASGGNFYGYTF

abundance: -
len: 17
v_gene: TRBV9
j_gene: TRBJ1-3
d_gene: -
CDR3nt: TGTGCCAGCAGCGTAGTGGCCGGACAAGCCTCTGGAAACACCATATATTTT
CDR3aa: CASSVVAGQASGNTIYF

abundance: -
len: 14
v_gene: TRBV5-1
j_gene: TRBJ1-2
d_gene: -
CDR3nt: TGCGCCAGCAGCGCCCTGACGGCGGACTATGGCTACACCTTC
CDR3aa: CASSALTADYGYTF

abundance: -
len: 13
v_gene: TRBV20-1
j_gene: TRBJ2-1
d_gene: TRBD1
CDR3nt: TGCAGTGCTAGTCGACAGGGGAGTAGTGAGCAGTTCTTC
CDR3aa: CSASRQGSSEQFF

abundance: -
len: 14
v_gene: TRBV9
j_gene: TRBJ1-3
d_gene: -
CDR3nt: TGTGCCAGCAGCGTAGTGAGGAGTGTAGACACCATATATTTT
CDR3aa: CASSVVRSVDTIYF

abundance: -
len: 18
v_gene: TRBV21-1
j_gene: TRBJ2-5
d_gene: -
CDR3nt: TGTGCCAGCAGCAAAGCGCCCTTCGGCGGGAACCCGCAAGAGACCCAGTACTTC
CDR3aa: CASSKAPFGGNPQETQYF

abundance: -
len: 13
v_gene: TRBV7-2
j_gene: TRBJ1-1
d_gene: -
CDR3nt: TGTGCCAGCAGCTTACACAGGAGGGCTGAAGCTTTCTTT
CDR3aa: CASSLHRRAEAFF

abundance: -
len: 17
v_gene: TRBV5-1
j_gene: TRBJ2-3
d_gene: -
CDR3nt: TGCGCCAGCAGCTTGGGTGGAGACGTGATTGGCACAGATACGCAGTATTTT
CDR3aa: CASSLGGDVIGTDTQYF

abundance: -
len: 17
v_gene: TRBV15
j_gene: TRBJ2-3
d_gene: TRBD2
CDR3nt: TGTGCCACCAGCAGAGAATGGACTAGCGGGGGCGGGGATACGCAGTATTTT
CDR3aa: CATSREWTSGGGDTQYF

abundance: once
len: 14
v_gene: TRBV19
j_gene: TRBJ2-2
d_gene: TRBD1
CDR3nt: TGTGCCAGTGAGGACAGGGGGGTTGCCGGGGAGCTGTTTTTT
CDR3aa: CASEDRGVAGELFF

abundance: -
len: 14
v_gene: TRBV11-2
j_gene: TRBJ1-6
d_gene: -
CDR3nt: TGTGCCAGCAGCTTCCCCAGGGGCAATTCACCCCTCCACTTT
CDR3aa: CASSFPRGNSPLHF

abundance: -
len: 14
v_gene: TRBV19
j_gene: TRBJ2-3
d_gene: -
CDR3nt: TGTGCCAGTAGTAGACAGAAGGGGACAGATACGCAGTATTTT
CDR3aa: CASSRQKGTDTQYF

abundance: -
len: 18
v_gene: TRBV7-2
j_gene: TRBJ1-2
d_gene: TRBD1
CDR3nt: TGTGCCAGCAGCTTAAGTCTCGACAGGGTACGATCCTTCTATGGCTACACCTTC
CDR3aa: CASSLSLDRVRSFYGYTF